These 28 T cell receptor beta chains originate from one sample sequenced in a study of T-cell memory formation after mild COVID-19. TCRdb re-derived calls from the 5' RACE reads in MiXCR, one entry per CDR3 protein. Of some 13,000 distinct CDR3 sequences listed, around 12% are singletons. Sequences were obtained from PBMCs or a T cell subset sorted from them (not recorded which). All receptors derive from an adult woman who had mild COVID-19 (a few samples of this study predate the infection). Cell type and time point are not known.

This clonotype has ten or more counts. V usage is TRBV7-9 and J usage is TRBJ2-7; 10 bases match TRBD2. J gave up 3 bases and V 5 bases, and 7 bases lay outside the gene matches. The CDR3 is made up of 15 amino acids. Germline V gives CDR1 SEHNR, CDR2 FQNEAQ (reference sequence). The CDR3 sequence is CASSTTSGTDYEQYF. CDR3 nucleotide sequence: TGTGCCAGCAGCACCACTAGCGGGACTGACTACGAGCAGTACTTC.

The gene calls are TRBV2 and TRBJ2-1, with 10 bases aligning to TRBD2. The CDR3 loop spans 15 amino acids. V gave up 6 bases and J gave up 5 bases; unmatched junction bases: 7. CDR1 and CDR2 from the germline V gene are SNHLY and FYNNEI. The CDR3 DNA reads as TGTGCCAGCAGGCCAAGCGGGGGGGCCCACAATGAGCAGTTCTTC. Residues: CASRPSGGAHNEQFF.

This clonotype is labeled as medium-sized (0.01 to 0.1%). The chain carries TRBV24-1 and TRBJ2-1; a possible D gene is TRBD2 (5 bases). The CDR3 sequence is 13 residues long. The germline V gene has CDR1 KGHDR and CDR2 SFDVKD. V shed 5 bases and J shed 9 bases, with 13 bases lying between them. The CDR3 region is CATSVSRGSEQFF. The CDR3 DNA follows: TGTGCCACCAGTGTCTCACGGGGTAGTGAGCAGTTCTTC.

This clonotype showed up many times. This chain joins TRBV15 and TRBJ2-7, with 7 bases aligning to TRBD2. J lost 0 bases, V lost 8 bases, and 7 bases had no gene match. This CDR3 region has 14 residues. The V gene's germline CDR1 is LNHNV and CDR2 YYDKDF (reference sequence). The DNA for the CDR3 is TGTGCCACCGCAAGGACTAGAAACTCCTACGAGCAGTACTTC. This codes for CATARTRNSYEQYF. The variable domain in full, with the rest retrieved from reference TRBV15 and TRBJ2-7, is DAMVIQNPRYQVTQFGKPVTLSCSQTLNHNVMYWYQQKSSQAPKLLFHYYDKDFNNEADTPDNFQSRRPNTSFCFLDIRSPGLGDTAMYLCATARTRNSYEQYFGPGTRLTVT.

This clonotype was counted at least ten times. The chain recombines TRBV7-6 with TRBJ1-1; D gene ambiguous. This CDR3 spans 13 amino acids. Trimming took off 4 bases at V and 1 base at J, with 7 bases between the two ends. Germline V gene lookup returns CDR1 SGHVS and CDR2 FNYEAQ. For the CDR3, the DNA is TGTGCCAGCAGCTCCGGGGAGAACACTGAAGCTTTCTTT. It specifies CASSSGENTEAFF.

This clonotype showed up many times. This rearrangement joins TRBV4-2 to TRBJ2-3; D remains ambiguous. Deletions cut 4 bases from V and 4 bases from J, with 15 bases between. Germline V lookup: CDR1 LGHNA, CDR2 YNFKEQ. The CDR3 length is 15 residues. The CDR3 reads CASSLSVDTPDTQYF. CDR3 DNA sequence: TGTGCCAGCAGCCTCTCCGTCGACACCCCAGATACGCAGTATTTT.

The table lists this clonotype with many counts. The chain is built from TRBV19 and TRBJ1-1, with D unresolved. Germline V gives CDR1 LNHDA, CDR2 SQIVND (reference sequence). This CDR3 has 13 residues. The CDR3 loop is CATGRYMNTEAFF. The CDR3 DNA is TGTGCGACTGGCCGGTACATGAACACTGAAGCTTTCTTT.

The genes are TRBV6-4 and TRBJ2-3, with 10 positions matching TRBD1. With 0 bases clipped from V and 4 bases from J, the junction kept 1 base outside the gene matches. This CDR3 is 15 amino acids long. Germline V lookup: CDR1 MRHNA, CDR2 SNTAGT. The CDR3 here is CASSDSTGGADTQYF. CDR3 nucleotide sequence: TGTGCCAGCAGTGACTCGACAGGGGGCGCAGATACGCAGTATTTT.

The gene calls are TRBV28 and TRBJ2-7; 7 bases match TRBD1. Germline CDR1 MDHEN, CDR2 SYDVKM. CDR3 size: 15 residues. V was pared by 6 bases and J by 0 bases, with 8 bases of the junction left unmatched. The CDR3 loop reads CASRGAGGSSYEQYV. DNA for the CDR3: TGTGCCAGCAGGGGGGCAGGGGGTAGCTCCTACGAGCAGTACGTC.

This clonotype has at least ten counts. V is TRBV12-3 or TRBV12-4 and J is TRBJ1-1; D possibly corresponds to TRBD1 (5 bases). The CDR3 runs to 13 residues. With 3 bases removed from V and 4 bases from J, the gap between germline ends came to 9 bases. The CDR3: CASSFKGPTEAFF. The CDR3 bases are TGTGCCAGCAGTTTTAAGGGGCCCACTGAAGCTTTCTTT.

The chain couples TRBV12-3 or TRBV12-4 to TRBJ2-6, with unresolved D. This CDR3 has 14 amino acids. The V gene lost 10 bases and the J gene lost 0 bases, with 10 bases spanning the gap. The CDR3 loop is CATSGPSGANVLTF. The CDR3 DNA reads TGTGCCACCTCAGGACCCTCTGGGGCCAACGTCCTGACTTTC.

In its sample, this clonotype was seen many times. The chain combines TRBV19 with TRBJ1-1; tentatively, D is TRBD1 (5 bases). V was clipped by 1 base and J by 0 bases, with 12 bases between them. The germline V gene has CDR1 LNHDA and CDR2 SQIVND (reference sequence). This CDR3 contains 16 residues. In nucleotides, the CDR3 is TGTGCCAGTAGTATAGCCCACAGGAGAATGAACACTGAAGCTTTCTTT. Its protein product is CASSIAHRRMNTEAFF.

The chain links TRBV20-1 to TRBJ1-1, with D unresolved. CDR3 length equals 11 residues. Per the germline V gene, CDR1 is DFQATT and CDR2 is SNEGSKA (reference sequence). V lost 6 bases, J lost 1 base, and 6 bases lay in between. The CDR3 DNA follows: TGCAGTGCCGCACGGAACACTGAAGCTTTCTTT. This sequence encodes CSAARNTEAFF.

This clonotype was observed a single time. The chain joins TRBV27 to TRBJ2-3; D is unclear. CDR1 MNHEY and CDR2 SMNVEV come from the germline V gene (reference sequence). This CDR3 region has 12 residues. Trimming took off 3 bases at V and 4 bases at J, with 5 bases between the two ends. The CDR3 region has the DNA TGTGCCAGCAGTTTCTCGTCAGATACGCAGTATTTT. This translates into CASSFSSDTQYF.

There are many counts of this clonotype. The chain employs TRBV11-3 and TRBJ2-7; TRBD1 matches at 7 bases. The CDR3 is 16 residues long. V gave up 4 bases and J gave up 6 bases; unmatched junction bases: 15. Germline V lookup: CDR1 SGHNT, CDR2 YENEEA. The CDR3 sequence is CASSYSPLTGKGEQYF. The CDR3 nucleotides are TGTGCCAGCAGCTATTCCCCCCTGACAGGGAAAGGCGAGCAGTACTTC.

The chain couples TRBV11-1 to TRBJ2-5, with D possibly being TRBD1 (6 bases). Germline V gene data show CDR1 as SGHAT and CDR2 as FQDESV (reference sequence). This CDR3 spans 15 amino acids. V shed 8 bases and J shed 1 base, with 17 bases lying between them. The CDR3 spells CASAEGHISQETQYF. CDR3 sequence (DNA): TGTGCCAGCGCTGAGGGACACATAAGCCAAGAGACCCAGTACTTC.

This clonotype has ten or more counts. The gene calls are TRBV5-1 and TRBJ2-7, with a tentative D call TRBD1 (6 bases). Trimming cost V 0 bases and J 0 bases, with 13 bases left between them. Germline V CDR1 and CDR2: SGHRS, YFSETQ. This CDR3 has 16 residues. Here the CDR3 DNA reads TGCGCCAGCAGCTTGGATAAGACAGGTACCTCCTACGAGCAGTACTTC. This encodes CASSLDKTGTSYEQYF.

This clonotype was counted many times. V is TRBV15 and J is TRBJ2-7, with TRBD1 matching over 9 bases. This CDR3 is built from 15 residues. V trimming: 4 bases; J trimming: 1 base; junction bases outside the gene matches: 5. From germline, CDR1 is LNHNV and CDR2 YYDKDF (reference sequence). The CDR3 sequence is CATSKTGGHSYEQYF. CDR3 bases: TGTGCCACCAGCAAAACAGGGGGCCATTCCTACGAGCAGTACTTC.

This clonotype was detected many times. The chain recombines TRBV14 with TRBJ2-3, with 8 positions matching TRBD2. This CDR3 is 21 amino acids long. The V gene's germline CDR1 is SGHDN and CDR2 FVKESK. With 0 bases clipped from V and 0 bases from J, the junction kept 17 bases outside the gene matches. The CDR3 protein is CASSQDWGPGLESASTDTQYF. In DNA form, the CDR3 reads TGTGCCAGCAGCCAAGATTGGGGGCCGGGACTAGAGTCCGCTAGCACAGATACGCAGTATTTT.

This clonotype was recorded at least ten times. The chain has TRBV12-3 or TRBV12-4 and TRBJ2-1, with TRBD2 matching 11 bases. Unmatched junction bases numbered 6, after V lost 6 bases and J lost 5 bases. The CDR3 covers 15 residues. The CDR3 coding sequence is TGTGCCAGCAGGGTTAGCGGGGGGGCACACAATGAGCAGTTCTTC. It yields the protein CASRVSGGAHNEQFF.

The gene calls are TRBV20-1 and TRBJ2-3; 12 bases line up with TRBD2. CDR1 is DFQATT, CDR2 SNEGSKA, per germline (reference sequence). The junction had 8 bases not matched to a gene; V was cut back by 5 bases and J by 5 bases. The CDR3 has 15 residues. The CDR3 region has the DNA TGCAGTGCTCCCCCTTCTAGCGGGGGGGGAGATACGCAGTATTTT. Amino acids: CSAPPSSGGGDTQYF.

In its sample, this clonotype was seen a few times. The chain uses TRBV7-2 and TRBJ2-5, with D maybe TRBD1 (5 bases). V was clipped by 0 bases and J by 1 base, with 18 bases between them. The CDR3 spans 18 residues. CDR1 is SGHTA, CDR2 FQGNSA, per germline. The CDR3 reads CASSLAATARTFQETQYF. Written as DNA, the CDR3 is TGTGCCAGCAGCTTAGCGGCGACAGCCCGAACATTCCAAGAGACCCAGTACTTC.

This clonotype was recorded at least ten times. This chain joins TRBV12-3 or TRBV12-4 and TRBJ2-3; perhaps TRBD1 as D (6 bases). V was shortened by 3 bases and J by 1 base, with 8 bases between the two germline ends. The CDR3 has 14 amino acids. This CDR3 is CASSFRTGTDTQYF. CDR3 nucleotide sequence: TGTGCCAGCAGTTTTCGGACAGGCACAGATACGCAGTATTTT.

Relative to its sample, this clonotype is medium-sized. This rearrangement joins TRBV4-1 to TRBJ2-5, with TRBD1 matching over 11 bases. CDR3 size: 16 residues. The germline V gene encodes CDR1 MGHRA and CDR2 YSYEKL. V was pared by 3 bases and J by 1 base, with 4 bases of the junction left unmatched. The CDR3: CASSQGQGGLQETQYF. As DNA, the CDR3 is TGCGCCAGCAGCCAGGGACAGGGGGGACTCCAAGAGACCCAGTACTTC.

This clonotype was seen ten or more times. The V and J genes are TRBV5-4 and TRBJ2-7, with TRBD2 identical over 7 bases. This CDR3 has 15 residues. Losses at the gene ends were 0 bases for V and 3 bases for J; bases not matched to a gene: 6. The germline V gene has CDR1 SGHNT and CDR2 YYREEE (reference sequence). CDR3 amino acids: CASSLGEAGLYEQYF. The CDR3 region has the DNA TGTGCCAGCAGCTTGGGGGAAGCGGGACTCTACGAGCAGTACTTC.

This clonotype was seen ten or more times. The chain has TRBV12-3 or TRBV12-4 and TRBJ1-5, with D uncertain. Trimming removed 3 bases at V and 2 bases at J, with 5 bases between. The CDR3 is 13 amino acids. For the CDR3, the DNA is TGTGCCAGCAGTTTTGCTCGCAATCAGCCCCAGCATTTT. Amino acid sequence: CASSFARNQPQHF.

This clonotype was seen ten or more times. This chain links TRBV6-2 or TRBV6-3 with TRBJ2-5, with 9 bases that match TRBD1. The trim removed 0 bases at V and 0 bases at J, leaving 8 bases unmatched. Germline V gives CDR1 MNHEY, CDR2 SVGEGT. The CDR3 is 18 amino acids. The CDR3 DNA follows: TGTGCCAGCAGTTACTCGCCGGGACAGGGATTGTACCAAGAGACCCAGTACTTC. Translated: CASSYSPGQGLYQETQYF.

The CDR3, as DNA: TGTGCCAGCAGCTTAGCCTCCAGGGGAGGAGAGACCCAGTACTTC. Translated: CASSLASRGGETQYF. The V and J genes are TRBV7-2 and TRBJ2-5, with D tentatively TRBD1 or TRBD2 (6 bases each). Germline V lookup: CDR1 SGHTA, CDR2 FQGNSA. This CDR3 has 15 amino acids. V was cut by 0 bases and J by 4 bases, with 12 bases left in between.